This TCR beta chain was captured in a study of molecular identifiers for immune sequencing clone quantification. Methods described previously were used for bulk TCR libraries, and listed TCR primers were applied. MiXCR, applied by TCRdb to the PCR reads, yields one record per CDR3 protein. The sample has more than 95,000 distinct CDR3 sequences, less than 25% seen once. Source material for naive CD8 libraries was about 17,000 to 1,100,000 sorted cells, with 10%, 30% or 50% RNA. Sorting was used to obtain naive CD8 T cells (CD8+CD4-CCR7+CD45RA+). This clonotype was observed at least ten times. Its target is unknown. Study results and limitations: Clones that exceeded 20 RNA copies held over 99% of effector molecules, yet under 1% in naive cells.

V shed 4 bases and J shed 2 bases, with 4 bases lying between them. Per germline, CDR1 SEHNR and CDR2 FQNEAQ (reference sequence). The CDR3 covers 12 residues. This receptor was identified in a human donor in good health. Some libraries in this study had Jurkat cell RNA spiked in. The chain employs TRBV7-9 and TRBJ2-3; D uncertain. Sequenced material: naive CD8+ T cells from blood, with Jurkat cell RNA spiked in. Subset given: FACS-sorted CD8+CD4-CCR7+CD45RA+ naive T cells. Written as DNA, the CDR3 is TGTGCCAGCAGCTCTTTCACAGATACGCAGTATTTT. Amino acid sequence: CASSSFTDTQYF.